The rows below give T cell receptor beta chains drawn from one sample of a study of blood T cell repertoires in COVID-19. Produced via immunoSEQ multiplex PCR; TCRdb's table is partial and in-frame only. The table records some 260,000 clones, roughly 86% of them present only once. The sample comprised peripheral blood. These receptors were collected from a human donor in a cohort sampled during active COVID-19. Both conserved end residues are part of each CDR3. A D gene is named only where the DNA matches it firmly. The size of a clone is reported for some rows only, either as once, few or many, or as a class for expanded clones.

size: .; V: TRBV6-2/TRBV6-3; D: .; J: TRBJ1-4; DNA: TGTGCCAGCAGTTCTCTGGCGGGGGACACTAATGAAAAACTGTTTTTT; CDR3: CASSSLAGDTNEKLFF
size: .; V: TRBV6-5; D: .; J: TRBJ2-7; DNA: TGTGCCAGCAGGCCCGGTACAGGACACACCTACGAGCAGTACTTC; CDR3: CASRPGTGHTYEQYF
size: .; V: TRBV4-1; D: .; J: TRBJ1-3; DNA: TGCGCCAGCAGCCAAGGGCTCAGACAGACTGGAAACACCATATATTTT; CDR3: CASSQGLRQTGNTIYF
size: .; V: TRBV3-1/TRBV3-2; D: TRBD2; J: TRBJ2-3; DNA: TGTGCCAGCAGCGCGGGCGTCCTAGCGGGAGCAAATACGCAGTATTTT; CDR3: CASSAGVLAGANTQYF
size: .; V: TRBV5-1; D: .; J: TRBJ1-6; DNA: TGCGCCAGCAGCTCAGAGTCCTCGCGGCTAATTTCACCCCTCCACTTT; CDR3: CASSSESSRLISPLHF
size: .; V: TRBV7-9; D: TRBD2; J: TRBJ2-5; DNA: TGTGCCAGCAGTTATAGCGGGCAAGAGACCCAGTACTTC; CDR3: CASSYSGQETQYF
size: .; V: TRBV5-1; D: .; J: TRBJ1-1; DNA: TGCGCCAGCAGCAAACAGGGTGGGATGACTGAAGCTTTCTTT; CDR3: CASSKQGGMTEAFF
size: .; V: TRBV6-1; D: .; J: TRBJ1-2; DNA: TGTGCCAGCAGTGAAGCGCTCGGGGGTAACCTCCACTATGGCTACACCTTC; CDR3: CASSEALGGNLHYGYTF
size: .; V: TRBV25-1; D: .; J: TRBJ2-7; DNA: TGTGCCAGCAGTGCTAACTACGAGCAGTACTTC; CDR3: CASSANYEQYF
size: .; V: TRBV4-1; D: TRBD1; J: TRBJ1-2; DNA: TGCGCCAGCAGCCCCCGAACAGGGGGCGCCTACTTCTATGGCTACACCTTC; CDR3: CASSPRTGGAYFYGYTF
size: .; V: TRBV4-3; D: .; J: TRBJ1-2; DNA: TGCGCCAGCAGCCAAGGAGTTGGGGGGGCCTACTATGGCTACACCTTC; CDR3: CASSQGVGGAYYGYTF
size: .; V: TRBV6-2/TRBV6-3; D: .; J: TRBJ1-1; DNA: TGTGCCAGCAGCTGGGCGAGGGAAACTGAAGCTTTCTTT; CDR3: CASSWARETEAFF
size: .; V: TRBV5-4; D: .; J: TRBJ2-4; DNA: TGTGCCAGCAGCTTTCAGGGCCCGAAAAACATTCAGTACTTC; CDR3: CASSFQGPKNIQYF
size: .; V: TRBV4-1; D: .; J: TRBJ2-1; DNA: TGCGCCAGCAGCCAAGATGGGGGGAGCCTCGTAAATGAGCAGTTCTTC; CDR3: CASSQDGGSLVNEQFF
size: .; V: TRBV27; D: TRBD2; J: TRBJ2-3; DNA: TGTGCCAGCAGTTTAATGGGCCTAGCGGGGCGCACAGATACGCAGTATTTT; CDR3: CASSLMGLAGRTDTQYF
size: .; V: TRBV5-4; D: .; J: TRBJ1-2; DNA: TGTGCCAGCAGCTCGCCAGGGCGTAACTATGGCTACACCTTC; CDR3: CASSSPGRNYGYTF
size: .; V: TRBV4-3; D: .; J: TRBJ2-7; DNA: TGCGCCAGCAGCCAAGATAGGTCTAGCTTCTACGAGCAGTACTTC; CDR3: CASSQDRSSFYEQYF
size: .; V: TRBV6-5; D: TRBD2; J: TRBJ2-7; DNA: TGTGCCAGCAGTTGGGGCGGGAGTTATTCCGAGCAGTACTTC; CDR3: CASSWGGSYSEQYF
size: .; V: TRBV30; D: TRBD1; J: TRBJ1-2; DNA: TGTGCCTGGATCTCGCGGCAGGGGGGTGATGGCTACACCTTC; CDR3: CAWISRQGGDGYTF
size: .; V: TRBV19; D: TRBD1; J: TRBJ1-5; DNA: TGTGCCAGTAGTATAGCGGCAGGGGGAAATCAGCCCCAGCATTTT; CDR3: CASSIAAGGNQPQHF
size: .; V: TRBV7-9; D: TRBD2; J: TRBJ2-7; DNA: TGTGCCAGCAGCCCTAGCGGGGACAAGGGAATCTACGAGCAGTACTTC; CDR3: CASSPSGDKGIYEQYF
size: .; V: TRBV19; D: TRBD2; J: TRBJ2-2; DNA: TGTGCCAGTAGGAGGACTAGCGCCACCGGGGAGCTGTTTTTT; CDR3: CASRRTSATGELFF
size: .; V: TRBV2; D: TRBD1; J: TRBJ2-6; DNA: TGTGCCAGCAGTTGGGGGACAGGGGGCTCTGGGGCCAACGTCCTGACTTTC; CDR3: CASSWGTGGSGANVLTF
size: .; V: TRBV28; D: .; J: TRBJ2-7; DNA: TGTGCCAGCAGTTCCCCGGACAGCTACGAGCAGTACTTC; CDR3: CASSSPDSYEQYF
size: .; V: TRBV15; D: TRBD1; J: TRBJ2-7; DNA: TGTGCCACCAGCCCGGGACAGGGGCAATACGAGCAGTACTTC; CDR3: CATSPGQGQYEQYF
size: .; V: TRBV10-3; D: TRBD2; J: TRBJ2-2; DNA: TGTGCCATCAGCCAACTAGCGGGGGACACCGGGGAGCTGTTTTTT; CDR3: CAISQLAGDTGELFF
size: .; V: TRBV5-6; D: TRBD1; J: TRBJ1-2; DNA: TGTGCCAGCAGCTTGCGATGGACAGGAGCTAACTATGGCTACACCTTC; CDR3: CASSLRWTGANYGYTF
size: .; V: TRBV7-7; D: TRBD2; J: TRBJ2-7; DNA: TGTGCTAGCAGCTTAGCTTTCGGGGGGGAGCAGTACTTC; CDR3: CASSLAFGGEQYF
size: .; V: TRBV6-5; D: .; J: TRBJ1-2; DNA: TGTGCCAGCGCTGACAGCTTACTGTGGAGCTACACCTTC; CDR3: CASADSLLWSYTF
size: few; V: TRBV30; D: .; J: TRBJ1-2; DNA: TGTGCCTGGAGTATTAGGGAGAACTATGGCTACACCTTC; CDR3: CAWSIRENYGYTF
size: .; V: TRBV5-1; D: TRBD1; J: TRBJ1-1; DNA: TGCGCCAGCAGCTTGGGACAGGGTCTCTCTGAAGCTTTCTTT; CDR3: CASSLGQGLSEAFF
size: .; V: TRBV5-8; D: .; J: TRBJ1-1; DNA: TGTGCCAGCAGCTTGGCATCGAACACTGAAGCTTTCTTT; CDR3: CASSLASNTEAFF
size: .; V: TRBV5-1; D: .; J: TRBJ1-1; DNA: TGCGCCAGCAGCTTTGGGGCCAGGAACACTGAAGCTTTCTTT; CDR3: CASSFGARNTEAFF
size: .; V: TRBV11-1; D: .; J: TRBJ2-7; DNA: TGTGCCAGCAGCCACCGTCTTGAGGCCTACGAGCAGTACTTC; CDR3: CASSHRLEAYEQYF
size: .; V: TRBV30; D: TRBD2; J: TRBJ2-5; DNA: TGTGCCTGGAGAGGACTAGCCGGGGAGACCCAGTACTTC; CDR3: CAWRGLAGETQYF
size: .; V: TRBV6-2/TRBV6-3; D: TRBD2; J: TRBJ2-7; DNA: TGTGCCAGCAGGCCTAGGGAACCGGGACTAGGGGGGCGCGAGCAGTACTTC; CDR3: CASRPREPGLGGREQYF
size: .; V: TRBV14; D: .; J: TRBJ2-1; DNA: TGTGCCAGCAGCCAAGTAGGCAGGTCTGTGTGGGATGAGCAGTTCTTC; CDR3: CASSQVGRSVWDEQFF
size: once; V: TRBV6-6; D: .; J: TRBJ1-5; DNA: TGTGCCAGCAGTCGACAGTTTAATCAGCCCCAGCATTTT; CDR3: CASSRQFNQPQHF
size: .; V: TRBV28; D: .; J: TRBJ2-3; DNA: TGTGCCAGCAACGAACCCGGGAGAGGCGCAGATACGCAGTATTTT; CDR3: CASNEPGRGADTQYF
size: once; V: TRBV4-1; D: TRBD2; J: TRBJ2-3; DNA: TGCGCCAGCAGCCACCTCCTAGCGGGCCTCACAGATACGCAGTATTTT; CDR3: CASSHLLAGLTDTQYF